What follows is one T cell receptor (beta chain) and its context. This CDR3 has 15 amino acids. Trimming shortened V by 2 bases and J by 6 bases, and 14 bases separated the two germline ends. Germline loops: CDR1 LNHDA, CDR2 SQIVND (reference sequence). This record belongs to a study of blood T cell repertoires in COVID-19. Study in general: Collection of acute and convalescent COVID-19 samples took place in the United States, Italy and Spain. T cells, B-cell-depleted T cells, or PBMCs provided the cDNA or gDNA that served as material.

Per the original data handling: Estimation of nucleated cell counts was performed using reference gene primer amplification. TCRdb's table, derived via immunoSEQ multiplex PCR, lists solely in-frame clones and lacks some. V and J calls and clone size are copied from that table; D and trimming were computed from the DNA. In the table there are approximately 54,000 clones, approximately 87% of which are singletons. The gene calls are TRBV19 and TRBJ2-1; D uncertain. This TCR derives from a middle-aged man with acute or convalescent COVID-19. Sequencing input: peripheral blood. CDR3 DNA sequence: TGTGCCAGTAGTATACCGAAGACTCAACCCAATGAGCAGTTCTTC. Translation gives CASSIPKTQPNEQFF. Full variable domain (outside the CDR3, taken from reference TRBV19 and TRBJ2-1): DGGITQSPKYLFRKEGQNVTLSCEQNLNHDAMYWYRQDPGQGLRLIYYSQIVNDFQKGDIAEGYSVSREKKESFPLTVTSAQKNPTAFYLCASSIPKTQPNEQFFGPGTRLTVL.